The clone carrying this T cell receptor (beta chain) has just one count. Its target is not known. The record originates from a study of a mutant IDH1 vaccine in newly diagnosed glioma. For the study at large: With temozolomide cycles, or 4-6 weeks after radiotherapy alone, vaccination was started. Every participant had undergone radiotherapy, temozolomide, or both before, and most underwent both. Study-level results: Immune responses induced by the vaccine were seen in just over 90% of patients, spanning multiple MHC alleles.

Time point denoted: week 5, during vaccination. Topical imiquimod was applied with each vaccine dose, which held 300 ug of mutant IDH1 20-mer peptide. The astrocytomas were IDH1-mutant, ATRX-negative, and WHO grade 3 or 4. This CDR3 contains 11 residues. V was clipped by 6 bases and J by 7 bases, with 6 bases between them. Germline V CDR1 and CDR2: MNHEY, SMNVEV (reference sequence). Sequencing was performed with immunoSEQ multiplex PCR; in TCRdb, only in-frame clones are kept and a portion is missing. Among more than 9,500 clones listed, around nine tenths were seen once. This sequence joins TRBV27 and TRBJ2-2, with D uncertain. The sequence was obtained from a woman in her thirties or forties with glioma. Some clones in this sample may be carry-over from other donors' samples. The material was PBMCs, obtained from a glioma patient whose treatment included an IDH1 peptide vaccine. As DNA, the CDR3 is TGTGCCAGCAGGGGAATCGGGGAGCTGTTTTTT. It translates to CASRGIGELFF.